This T cell receptor beta chain was identified in a study of blood T cell repertoires in COVID-19. Sequencing was performed with immunoSEQ multiplex PCR; in TCRdb, only in-frame clones are kept and a portion is missing. The sample includes over 150,000 clones, approximately 88% seen only once; the top ten take 11% to 15%. The ends were cut back, 5 bases at V and 0 bases at J, with 25 bases in the middle. The CDR3 has 19 amino acids. The germline CDR1 and CDR2 sequences are SGHAT and FQNNGV. Sequenced material: peripheral blood. The receptor comes from a man aged 18 to 29 with active or convalescent COVID-19. V gene TRBV11-2 combines with J gene TRBJ1-1; D unresolved. The CDR3 sequence: CASSKRPPGLGAVNTEAFF. CDR3 bases: TGTGCCAGCAGCAAACGTCCCCCCGGACTTGGTGCCGTGAACACTGAAGCTTTCTTT.